The 32 T cell receptor beta chains below were found in one sample sequenced in a study of T cell responses to AZD1222 COVID-19 vaccine. Clones were sequenced by immunoSEQ multiplex PCR, and TCRdb holds only the in-frame ones, with some missing. The table lists 50,000 to 75,000 clones, 89% of them singletons. Sequencing used peripheral blood, obtained 28 days after the second AZD1222 dose. The receptors here all came from an adult who received the AZD1222 COVID-19 vaccine.

The V and J genes are TRBV30 and TRBJ2-2; perhaps TRBD2 as D (5 bases). The CDR3 is 13 residues long. V lost 5 bases, J lost 0 bases, and 7 bases lay in between. Germline assignment: CDR1 GTSNPN and CDR2 SVGIG (reference sequence). CDR3 loop: CAWSGANTGELFF. The CDR3 DNA reads TGTGCCTGGTCCGGGGCGAACACCGGGGAGCTGTTTTTT.

The chain uses TRBV5-1 and TRBJ2-3; TRBD2 matches 9 bases. V lost 4 bases and J lost 1; bases outside the gene matches: 7. CDR1 is SGHRS and CDR2 is YFSETQ in the germline V gene. CDR3 length: 16 residues. The CDR3 region has the DNA TGCGCCAGCAGCCGTAGCGGGGGCTGGGGCACAGATACGCAGTATTTT. The encoded protein is CASSRSGGWGTDTQYF.

This clone was seen a single time. The V call is TRBV11-2, the J call TRBJ2-1, with a possible D match to TRBD2 (5 bases). Trimming cost V 5 bases and J 0 bases, with 17 bases left between them. The CDR3 extends over 17 amino acids. From germline, CDR1 is SGHAT and CDR2 FQNNGV. CDR3 bases: TGTGCCAGCAGCCCCGTCCTTTCGGGGAGCTCCTACAATGAGCAGTTCTTC. Translation gives CASSPVLSGSSYNEQFF. Filled out from reference TRBV11-2 and TRBJ2-1, the complete variable domain reads EAGVAQSPRYKIIEKRQSVAFWCNPISGHATLYWYQQILGQGPKLLIQFQNNGVVDDSQLPKDRFSAERLKGVDSTLKIQPAKLEDSAVYLCASSPVLSGSSYNEQFFGPGTRLTVL.

The chain employs TRBV28 and TRBJ1-1; D ambiguous. Deletions cut 1 base from V and 5 bases from J, with 5 bases between. The CDR3 is made up of 12 amino acids. Germline CDR1 MDHEN, CDR2 SYDVKM. The CDR3 sequence is CASSLSITEAFF. Here the CDR3 DNA reads TGTGCCAGCAGTTTATCGATAACTGAAGCTTTCTTT. The full variable domain, completed using reference TRBV28 and TRBJ1-1, is DVKVTQSSRYLVKRTGEKVFLECVQDMDHENMFWYRQDPGLGLRLIYFSYDVKMKEKGDIPEGYSVSREKKERFSLILESASTNQTSMYLCASSLSITEAFFGQGTRLTVV.

This clone was observed once. DNA of the CDR3: TGTGCCAGCAGCCCCGCGACAGGCTCCTACGAGCAGTACTTC. As protein: CASSPATGSYEQYF. The rearrangement joins TRBV7-2 to TRBJ2-7; D may be TRBD1 (6 bases). The CDR3 is 14 residues long. V lost 5 bases and J 0 bases, leaving 11 bases between the germline ends. Looked up from germline, CDR1 is SGHTA and CDR2 is FQGNSA.

This chain connects TRBV9 to TRBJ2-1, with TRBD2 identical over 8 bases. Germline V gene data show CDR1 as SGDLS and CDR2 as YYNGEE. The CDR3 runs 14 residues. V dropped 7 bases and J dropped 5; count of bases not matched to a gene: 8. CDR3 protein: CASSPGLVNNEQFF. As DNA, the CDR3 is TGTGCCAGCTCACCGGGACTAGTGAACAATGAGCAGTTCTTC.

The chain uses TRBV6-1 and TRBJ2-7; 9 nucleotides align to TRBD2. Unmatched junction bases numbered 4, after V lost 1 base and J lost 3 bases. The germline V gene encodes CDR1 MNHNS and CDR2 SASEGT. The CDR3 loop spans 15 amino acids. CDR3 DNA: TGTGCCAGCAGTGAAGGAAGCGGGAGGATCTACGAGCAGTACTTC. It translates to CASSEGSGRIYEQYF.

V usage is TRBV5-1 and J usage is TRBJ1-6; 9 bases agree with TRBD1. Looked up from germline, CDR1 is SGHRS and CDR2 is YFSETQ. Trimming cost V 5 bases and J 7 bases; bases outside gene matches: 7. The CDR3 covers 15 residues. The CDR3 bases are TGCGCCAGCAGACCGGGACAGGGACCAAATTCACCCCTCCACTTT. It codes for CASRPGQGPNSPLHF.

This sequence joins TRBV28 and TRBJ1-6; the D is unclear. Trimming left V 2 bases short and J 3 bases short, with 14 bases between. The CDR3 spans 17 residues. Germline values: CDR1 MDHEN, CDR2 SYDVKM. The CDR3 DNA reads as TGTGCCAGCAGTTTACAAGTGGGCGGCAGCTATAATTCACCCCTCCACTTT. This translates into CASSLQVGGSYNSPLHF.

The chain is built from TRBV5-5 and TRBJ1-2; D unresolved. With 0 bases removed from V and 4 bases from J, the gap between germline ends came to 10 bases. CDR1 is SGHKS, CDR2 YYEKEE, per germline (reference sequence). The CDR3 contains 14 residues. The CDR3 DNA reads as TGTGCCAGCAGCTTGGGTGCTCATTCCTATGGCTACACCTTC. Protein product: CASSLGAHSYGYTF.

This clone was seen just once. CDR3: CASSEGGTGVGYTF. The CDR3 bases are TGTGCCAGCAGTGAAGGGGGGACAGGGGTTGGCTACACCTTC. V and J are TRBV6-1 and TRBJ1-2; 10 positions match TRBD1. This CDR3 region has 14 residues. Germline CDR1 is MNHNS and CDR2 is SASEGT. J gave up 7 bases and V 1 base, and 3 bases lay outside the gene matches.

In DNA form, the CDR3 reads TGCGCCAGCAGTGTGGACAACCTACGGGCCTACGGCAATGAGCAGTTCTTC. It yields the protein CASSVDNLRAYGNEQFF. This chain connects TRBV10-2 to TRBJ2-1, with D possibly matching TRBD1 (5 bases). The CDR3 is made up of 17 amino acids. Between the trimmed V and J ends, which lost 4 bases and 6 bases, there was a span of 22 bases. Germline CDR1 WSHSY, CDR2 SAAADI.

The J gene is TRBJ2-7, the V gene TRBV5-4, with 8 bases matching TRBD1. Trimming at V came to 4 bases and at J to 4 bases, leaving 4 bases not matched to a gene. Germline assignment: CDR1 SGHNT and CDR2 YYREEE (reference sequence). This CDR3 is built from 13 residues. DNA for the CDR3: TGTGCCAGCAGCCCGAGGACAGGGTACGAGCAGTACTTC. This sequence encodes CASSPRTGYEQYF. The whole variable domain, remainder taken from reference TRBV5-4 and TRBJ2-7, is ETGVTQSPTHLIKTRGQQVTLRCSSQSGHNTVSWYQQALGQGPQFIFQYYREEENGRGNFPPRFSGLQFPNYSSELNVNALELDDSALYLCASSPRTGYEQYFGPGTRLTVT.

Note on this clone: The sample has other DNA sequences that encode this CDR3 too. The V call is TRBV27, the J call TRBJ1-2, with TRBD1 identical over 7 bases. CDR3 length: 14 amino acids. The trim removed 0 bases at V and 4 bases at J, leaving 2 bases unmatched. Germline loops: CDR1 MNHEY, CDR2 SMNVEV (reference sequence). This chain's CDR3 is CASSLSTGTYGYTF. CDR3 sequence (DNA): TGTGCCAGCAGTTTATCGACAGGGACCTATGGCTACACCTTC.

The CDR3 region has the DNA TGTGCCAGCAGCAATGGCGCTCCCATTTCATATCATAATTCACCCCTCCACTTT. Protein product: CASSNGAPISYHNSPLHF. The chain uses TRBV3-1 (or the pseudogene TRBV3-2) and TRBJ1-6, with no clear D. V gave up 5 bases and J gave up 5 bases, with 22 bases separating them. There are 18 residues in the CDR3. Germline CDR1 reads LGHDT; CDR2 reads YNNKEL (reference sequence).

This chain joins TRBV5-4 and TRBJ1-2; 9 bases fit TRBD1. After removal of 3 bases from V and 1 base from J, the junction contained 4 bases not matched to a gene. CDR3 length equals 15 residues. CDR1 SGHNT and CDR2 YYREEE come from the germline V gene (reference sequence). CDR3 nucleotides: TGTGCCAGCAGCTCGCCGGGACAGGGTAACTATGGCTACACCTTC. It encodes CASSSPGQGNYGYTF.

The V gene is TRBV11-2, the J gene TRBJ2-7, with 7 bases identical to TRBD1. The CDR3 totals 15 residues. V lost 0 bases to trimming and J lost 2 bases; unmatched junction nucleotides: 4. The V gene's germline CDR1 is SGHAT and CDR2 FQNNGV. The CDR3 sequence: CASSLDVDRTYEQYF. The CDR3 coding sequence is TGTGCCAGCAGCTTAGATGTGGACAGGACCTACGAGCAGTACTTC.

V gene TRBV18 combines with J gene TRBJ1-5; 8 bases fit TRBD1. CDR3 length equals 17 residues. CDR1 and CDR2 from the germline V gene are KGHSH and LQKENI. The V gene end was trimmed by 5 bases and the J gene end by 1 base; junction bases not matched to a gene: 10. This CDR3 is CASSAMDRERSNQPQHF. In DNA form, the CDR3 reads TGTGCCAGCTCAGCAATGGACAGGGAGAGAAGCAATCAGCCCCAGCATTTT.

The V and J genes are TRBV24-1 and TRBJ2-1; 7 bases map to TRBD2. This CDR3 spans 15 amino acids. CDR1 and CDR2 (germline): KGHDR, SFDVKD. J gave up 7 bases and V 3 bases, and 8 bases lay outside the gene matches. This CDR3 is CATSDGAGRMNEQFF. As DNA, the CDR3 is TGTGCCACCAGTGATGGAGCGGGAAGGATGAATGAGCAGTTCTTC.

The chain recombines TRBV28 with TRBJ1-1; D perhaps matches TRBD1 (5 bases). Germline V CDR1 and CDR2: MDHEN, SYDVKM. The CDR3 extends over 20 amino acids. Trimming stripped 6 bases from V and 0 bases from J, with 29 bases between. CDR3 protein: CASRGWGLGQWGSMNTEAFF. DNA of the CDR3: TGTGCCAGCAGGGGGTGGGGTTTAGGTCAGTGGGGCTCGATGAACACTGAAGCTTTCTTT.

About this clone itself: A much larger clone differs by one base, so this may be a read error. The chain has TRBV10-1 and TRBJ2-1, with D perhaps TRBD2 (6 bases). Germline V gene sequence: CDR1 WNHNN, CDR2 SYGVQD (reference sequence). V gave up 3 bases and J gave up 7 bases, with 13 bases separating them. CDR3 length: 14 residues. The CDR3 sequence is CASSEREWGNEQFF. CDR3 nucleotides: TGCGCCAGCAGTGAACGGGAGTGGGGGAATGAGCAGTTCTTC.

The chain is built from TRBV28 and TRBJ1-5; D is undetermined. Trimming left V 2 bases short and J 4 bases short, with 15 bases between. Germline lookup yields CDR1 MDHEN and CDR2 SYDVKM. The CDR3 extends over 16 amino acids. CDR3 nucleotides: TGTGCCAGCAGTTTACGGCCGCTACTCCTTAATCAGCCCCAGCATTTT. This encodes CASSLRPLLLNQPQHF. Drawing the rest from reference TRBV28 and TRBJ1-5, the complete variable domain is DVKVTQSSRYLVKRTGEKVFLECVQDMDHENMFWYRQDPGLGLRLIYFSYDVKMKEKGDIPEGYSVSREKKERFSLILESASTNQTSMYLCASSLRPLLLNQPQHFGDGTRLSIL.

V gene TRBV24-1 combines with J gene TRBJ2-5; maybe TRBD1 (5 bases). In germline, CDR1 is KGHDR, CDR2 SFDVKD. The V end was cut by 3 bases, the J end by 0 bases, with 10 bases between. This CDR3 is 15 amino acids long. The CDR3 DNA is TGTGCCACCAGTGATGGGGCCTCCTACCAAGAGACCCAGTACTTC. Translating gives CATSDGASYQETQYF.

The chain joins TRBV30 to TRBJ1-6; no reliable D call. Germline V gives CDR1 GTSNPN, CDR2 SVGIG (reference sequence). Trimming stripped 1 base from V and 5 bases from J, with 3 bases between. The CDR3 is 12 residues long. The CDR3 spells CAWSADNSPLHF. CDR3 nucleotides: TGTGCCTGGAGTGCAGATAATTCACCCCTCCACTTT.

CDR3 bases: TGTGCCAGCAGCCCTCGGCAGGGCCCACCAGATACGCAGTATTTT. Residues: CASSPRQGPPDTQYF. The J gene is TRBJ2-3, the V gene TRBV3-1 (or the pseudogene TRBV3-2); D may be TRBD1 (5 bases). The V end lost 4 bases, the J end lost 4 bases, and 15 bases lay between the germline ends. The germline CDR1 and CDR2 sequences are LGHDT and YNNKEL (reference sequence). The CDR3 is 15 amino acids.

This clone was seen a handful of times. The V gene is TRBV10-1, the J gene TRBJ2-2; the match to TRBD2 covers 7 bases. The CDR3 runs 14 residues. Germline V lookup: CDR1 WNHNN, CDR2 SYGVQD (reference sequence). The trim removed 6 bases at V and 5 bases at J, leaving 6 bases unmatched. CDR3 protein: CASRPGLQTGELFF. Written as DNA, the CDR3 is TGCGCCAGCAGGCCGGGACTACAAACCGGGGAGCTGTTTTTT.

The J gene is TRBJ2-1, the V gene TRBV15; no clear D. The germline V and J ends were trimmed by 0 bases and 7 bases, with 13 bases remaining between them. Germline lookup yields CDR1 LNHNV and CDR2 YYDKDF (reference sequence). This CDR3 is built from 15 residues. This CDR3 is CATSRDALGWNEQFF. CDR3 nucleotides: TGTGCCACCAGCAGAGATGCCCTCGGGTGGAATGAGCAGTTCTTC.

The CDR3 DNA sequence: TGTGCCAGCAGCGTAGGAACAGGGGGCGGTTCGAGGGCCACAGATACGCAGTATTTT. It encodes CASSVGTGGGSRATDTQYF. The rearrangement joins TRBV9 to TRBJ2-3, with 9 bases identical to TRBD1. CDR3 size: 19 residues. The germline CDR1 and CDR2 sequences are SGDLS and YYNGEE. The V segment lost 0 bases and the J segment 2 bases; nucleotides outside the gene matches: 13.

The chain links TRBV6-5 to TRBJ2-7; D gene ambiguous. The CDR3 has 16 residues. Germline lookup yields CDR1 MNHEY and CDR2 SVGAGI. The V gene lost 2 bases and the J gene lost 0 bases, with 14 bases spanning the gap. CDR3 loop: CASSYDPRIPSYEQYF. In DNA, the CDR3 is TGTGCCAGCAGTTACGATCCCAGGATTCCCTCCTACGAGCAGTACTTC.

This chain links TRBV9 with TRBJ1-2; 10 bases match TRBD1. Germline lookup yields CDR1 SGDLS and CDR2 YYNGEE. The CDR3 totals 15 residues. The J segment lost 4 bases and the V segment lost 4 bases, leaving 7 bases of the junction unmatched. CDR3 bases: TGTGCCAGCAGCCAAACGGGACAGGGGATCTATGGCTACACCTTC. It is translated as CASSQTGQGIYGYTF.

This chain uses TRBV7-9 with TRBJ2-7; either TRBD1 or TRBD2 may fit D (5 bases each). The germline V and J ends were trimmed by 5 bases and 5 bases, with 19 bases remaining between them. Germline-derived CDR1 and CDR2 are SEHNR and FQNEAQ (reference sequence). There are 15 residues in the CDR3. The DNA of the CDR3 is TGTGCCAGCAGCACCCAAGGGGACCGTGGCCACGAGCAGTACTTC. This translates into CASSTQGDRGHEQYF.

This rearrangement joins TRBV11-2 to TRBJ2-5; D gene uncertain. CDR1 SGHAT and CDR2 FQNNGV come from the germline V gene. The CDR3 is 16 amino acids. The V gene lost 0 bases and the J gene lost 2 bases, with 13 bases spanning the gap. The CDR3 DNA is TGTGCCAGCAGCTTAGATTCGGCGTCAGTTCAAGAGACCCAGTACTTC. This codes for CASSLDSASVQETQYF.